A single sample gave rise to the 2 T cell receptor beta chains below, sequenced in a study of T cell repertoires in cytomegalovirus infection. TCRdb fed the reads into MiXCR, producing one record per CDR3 protein. The table lists about 830,000 distinct CDR3 sequences, about 31% of them singletons, with roughly an eighth in the top ten. These receptors' targets are unknown. Sequencing was performed on cultured CD8+ T cells from PBMCs, taken from culture after CMV antigen stimulation. The receptors stem from a human donor in good health (CMV status not recorded). Some clones in this sample may be carry-over from other donors' samples.

CDR3 amino acids: CASSITGTGYEQYF. CDR3 in DNA: TGTGCCAGTAGTATAACCGGGACAGGGTACGAGCAGTACTTC. The chain joins TRBV19 to TRBJ2-7, with 9 nucleotides matching TRBD1. Germline V gives CDR1 LNHDA, CDR2 SQIVND (reference sequence). J was trimmed by 4 bases and V by 2 bases; bases with no gene match: 3. The CDR3 contains 14 residues.

This clonotype has a count of ten or more. A much larger clone lies a single base off, so this may be a read error. This chain uses TRBV19 with TRBJ1-5; D unresolved. The V end lost 9 bases, the J end lost 0 bases, and 12 bases lay between the germline ends. The CDR3 is 14 amino acids. Germline-derived CDR1 and CDR2 are LNHDA and SQIVND (reference sequence). CDR3 loop: CASSVGYSNQPQHF. The CDR3 nucleotides are TGTGCCAGCAGCGTAGGTTATAGCAATCAGCCCCAGCATTTT.